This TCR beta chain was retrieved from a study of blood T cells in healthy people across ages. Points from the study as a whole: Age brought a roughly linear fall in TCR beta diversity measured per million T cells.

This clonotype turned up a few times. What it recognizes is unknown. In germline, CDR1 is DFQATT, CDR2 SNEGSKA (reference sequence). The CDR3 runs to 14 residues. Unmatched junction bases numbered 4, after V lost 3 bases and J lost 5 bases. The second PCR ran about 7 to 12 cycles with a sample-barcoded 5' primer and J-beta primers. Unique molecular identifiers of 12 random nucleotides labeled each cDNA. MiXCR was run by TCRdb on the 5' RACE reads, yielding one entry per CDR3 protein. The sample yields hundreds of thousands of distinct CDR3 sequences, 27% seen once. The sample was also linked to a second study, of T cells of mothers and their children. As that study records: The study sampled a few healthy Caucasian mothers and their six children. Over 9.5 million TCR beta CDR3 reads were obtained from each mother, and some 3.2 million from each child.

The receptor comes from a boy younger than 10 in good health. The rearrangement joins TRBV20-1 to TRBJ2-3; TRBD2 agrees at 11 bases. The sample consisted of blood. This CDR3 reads CSASSGREVDTQYF. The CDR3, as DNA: TGCAGTGCTAGTAGCGGGAGGGAGGTAGATACGCAGTATTTT.